These 5 T cell receptor beta chains share one sample of origin, sequenced in a study of blood T cell repertoires in COVID-19. Clones were sequenced by immunoSEQ multiplex PCR, and TCRdb holds only the in-frame ones, with some missing. The profile shows around 200,000 clones, about 81% of them singletons. The specimen sequenced was peripheral blood. The receptor set was obtained from a man younger than 40 with active or convalescent COVID-19.

This clone is a singleton in its sample. This chain joins TRBV24-1 and TRBJ2-1, with D hard to call. The length of the CDR3 is 16 residues. CDR1 and CDR2 (germline): KGHDR, SFDVKD. Trimming took 5 bases from V and 0 from J, leaving 13 bases between them. CDR3 sequence (DNA): TGTGCCACCAGTGCCCACGGCGGAAGCTCCTACAATGAGCAGTTCTTC. Translated, it gives CATSAHGGSSYNEQFF.

Here the CDR3 DNA reads TGTGCCAGCAGTTACGCGGCAGGGAACCCAGATACGCAGTATTTT. As protein: CASSYAAGNPDTQYF. The J gene is TRBJ2-3, the V gene TRBV6-5; possible D gene TRBD1, 5 bases. The CDR3 runs to 15 residues. V lost 2 bases and J 4 bases, leaving 13 bases between the germline ends. Germline-derived CDR1 and CDR2 are MNHEY and SVGAGI.

This chain links TRBV12-3 or TRBV12-4 with TRBJ1-2, with TRBD1 matching 9 bases. The CDR3 is 13 residues long. V lost 5 bases, J lost 5 bases, and 3 bases stayed unmatched. Here the CDR3 reads CASSKQGAYGYTF. CDR3 coding DNA: TGTGCCAGCAGTAAACAGGGGGCTTATGGCTACACCTTC.

This clone is a singleton in its sample. Other nucleotide sequences from this sample produce the same CDR3. The chain links TRBV12-3 or TRBV12-4 to TRBJ1-2, with D tentatively TRBD1 (5 bases). This CDR3 contains 13 residues. Between the trimmed V and J ends, which lost 1 base and 5 bases, there was a span of 8 bases. The CDR3 DNA sequence: TGTGCCAGCAGTTTAGGGGGGGGATATGGCTACACCTTC. Its translation: CASSLGGGYGYTF.

The chain links TRBV11-2 to TRBJ1-4; TRBD1 might be the D (6 bases). CDR3 length equals 15 residues. Germline V gene sequence: CDR1 SGHAT, CDR2 FQNNGV. Trimming stripped 5 bases from V and 7 bases from J, with 17 bases between. CDR3 amino acids: CASSASQGSGEKLFF. The DNA for the CDR3 is TGTGCCAGCAGCGCATCACAGGGAAGCGGTGAAAAACTGTTTTTT.